The clone carrying this TCR beta chain was detected a few times. This may arise from a read error, as a much more abundant clone is one base away. Graves' hyperthyroidism is called stable when ophthalmopathy does not progress within 18 months. Clinical symptoms, serum thyroxine, TRAb, thyroid ultrasound and orbital computed tomography informed diagnoses. The data were obtained in a study of T cells in Graves' hyperthyroidism and ophthalmopathy. Overall study context: Peripheral blood sampling occurred at initial diagnosis, before any treatment.

The source material, RNA transcripts, was used to amplify TCR beta CDR3 regions. First-round RT-PCR targeting the TCR CDR3 was performed with the HTBI primer set. TCRdb re-called the multiplex PCR reads through MiXCR, storing one row per CDR3 protein. This table holds about 840,000 distinct CDR3 sequences, 35% to 45% found once. The CDR3 is 13 residues long. Germline CDR1 SQVTM, CDR2 ANQGSEA. This receptor was identified in a young man with Graves' hyperthyroidism. The sequencing sample was made of blood. This chain connects TRBV29-1 to TRBJ2-5; D tentatively fits TRBD1 or TRBD2 (6 bases each). CDR3 amino acids: CGVGGGGQETQYF. As DNA, the CDR3 is TGCGGCGTTGGAGGGGGTGGCCAAGAGACCCAGTACTTC.